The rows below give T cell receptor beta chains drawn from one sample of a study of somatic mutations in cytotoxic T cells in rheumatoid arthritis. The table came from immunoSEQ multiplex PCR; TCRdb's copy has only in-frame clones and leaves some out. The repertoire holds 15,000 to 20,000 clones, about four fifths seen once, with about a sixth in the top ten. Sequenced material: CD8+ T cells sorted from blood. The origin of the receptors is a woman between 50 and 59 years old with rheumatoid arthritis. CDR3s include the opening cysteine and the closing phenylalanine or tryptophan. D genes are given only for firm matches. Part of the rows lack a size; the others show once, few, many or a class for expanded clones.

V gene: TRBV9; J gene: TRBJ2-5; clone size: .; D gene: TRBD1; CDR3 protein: CASSVRDSYQETQYF; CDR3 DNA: TGTGCCAGCAGCGTAAGGGACAGTTACCAAGAGACCCAGTACTTC
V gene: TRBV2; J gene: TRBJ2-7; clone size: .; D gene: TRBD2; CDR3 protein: CASSASGSSEQYF; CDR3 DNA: TGTGCCAGCAGCGCTAGCGGGAGTTCGGAGCAGTACTTC
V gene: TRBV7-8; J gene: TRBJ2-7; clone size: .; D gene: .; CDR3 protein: CASSLVSGTTYEQYF; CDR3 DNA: TGTGCCAGCAGCTTAGTTTCCGGGACGACCTACGAGCAGTACTTC
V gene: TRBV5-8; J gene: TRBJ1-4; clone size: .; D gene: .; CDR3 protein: CASTGPGEKLFF; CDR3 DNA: TGTGCCAGCACCGGGCCGGGGGAAAAACTGTTTTTT
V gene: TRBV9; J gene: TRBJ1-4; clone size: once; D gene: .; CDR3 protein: CASSAMGGGTNEKLFF; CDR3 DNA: TGTGCCAGCAGCGCCATGGGGGGAGGAACTAATGAAAAACTGTTTTTT
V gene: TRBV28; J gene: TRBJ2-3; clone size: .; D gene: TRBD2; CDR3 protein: CASSLLANTDTQYF; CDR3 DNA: TGTGCCAGCAGTCTACTAGCGAACACAGATACGCAGTATTTT
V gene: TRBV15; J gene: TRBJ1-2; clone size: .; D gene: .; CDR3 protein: CATSGAGVNYGYTF; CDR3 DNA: TGTGCCACCAGCGGGGCAGGGGTTAACTATGGCTACACCTTC
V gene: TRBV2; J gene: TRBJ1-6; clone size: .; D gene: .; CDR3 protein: CASREGGGNSPLHF; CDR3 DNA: TGTGCCAGCAGGGAGGGGGGTGGAAATTCACCCCTCCACTTT
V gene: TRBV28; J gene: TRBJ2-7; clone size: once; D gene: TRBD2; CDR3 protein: CASSFYGTRVYEQYF; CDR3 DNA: TGTGCCAGCAGTTTTTACGGGACTAGGGTGTACGAGCAGTACTTC
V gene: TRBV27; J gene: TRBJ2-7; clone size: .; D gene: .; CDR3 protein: CASSLGGAPSYEQYF; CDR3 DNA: TGTGCCAGCAGTTTAGGGGGAGCCCCCTCCTACGAGCAGTACTTC